One TCR beta chain is described in this entry. This clonotype was picked up a small number of times. Its antigen is unknown. The input lacks base qualities; no much larger clone sits a single base away. Library method: PCR. Sequencing was carried out with an Illumina HiSeq 2500. Molecular barcoding was employed in the preparation of TCR libraries, with unique molecular identifiers being used to normalize TCRbeta repertoire quantification. The public reads were quality trimmed at Q25 with fastp and then assembled into clones with MiXCR by TCRdb, keeping productive beta chains. CDR3 protein sequences are deduplicated, and each keeps its most common genes and DNA. The sample table contains fewer than 550,000 distinct CDR3 sequences; only one count was recorded for approximately 10% of them. 4.5% to 6% of the sample comes from the top ten. The CDR3, from cysteine to phenylalanine, totals 14 residues. Solely the CDR3 DNA is kept, with 42 bases framed from the first base. CDR1 and CDR2, looked up from the germline V gene, are SGDLS and YYNGEE. The germline V end is reduced by 4 bases and the J end by 2 bases; junction bases left unmatched: 4.

These data originate in a study of T-cell reconstitution after alpha-beta-depleted transplantation in children listed by TCRdb under 2016. General notes on the study: The study quantitatively tracked T-cell immune reconstitution after TCRalphabeta/CD19-depleted allogeneic hematopoietic cell transplantation in children using TCR repertoire profiling.

The sample consisted of PBMCs from the stem cell graft donor, taken from the stem cell graft. This clonotype was sampled from a human donor who donated a stem cell graft to a child with acute myeloid leukemia. In this chain, TRBV9 is recombined with TRBJ2-3; a stretch of 7 junction bases matches TRBD2. The base sequence is TGTGCCAGCAGCCCCCGACTAGCCACAGATACGCAGTATTTT. Its translation is CASSPRLATDTQYF.